A selection of T cell receptor beta chains follows, all from one sample in a study of blood T cells in healthy people across ages. Each CDR3 protein gets one entry after TCRdb re-called the 5' RACE reads with MiXCR. The sample shows about 680,000 distinct CDR3 sequences, 49% of them seen only once. The sequencing input was blood. The receptors come from a woman aged 60-75 years in good health. CDR3s include the opening cysteine and the closing phenylalanine or tryptophan. A D gene is named only where the DNA matches it firmly. The size entry is marked missing in some rows and otherwise reads once, few, many or a size class.

d_call	v_call	j_call	clone_size	cdr3_length	cdr3_nt	cdr3_aa
.	TRBV10-3	TRBJ2-7	.	11	TGTGCCATCAGGGACAGTGCCGAGCAGTACTTC	CAIRDSAEQYF
TRBD1	TRBV7-9	TRBJ2-4	.	12	TGTGCCAGCAGCCCGGACAGGGCTGTGGAGTACTTC	CASSPDRAVEYF
TRBD2	TRBV5-1	TRBJ2-2	.	18	TGCGCCAGCAGCTTTTCGGGACTAGCGGGAGTCGGAACCGGGGAGCTGTTTTTT	CASSFSGLAGVGTGELFF
.	TRBV6-2/TRBV6-3	TRBJ1-1	few	13	TGTGCCAGCAGTATCCAGGGAGCGACTGAAGCTTTCTTT	CASSIQGATEAFF
TRBD1	TRBV27	TRBJ2-3	.	16	TGTGCCAGCAGTCCCGACAGGGCTCCGAGCACAGATACGCAGTATTTT	CASSPDRAPSTDTQYF
.	TRBV12-3/TRBV12-4	TRBJ1-1	.	14	TGTGCCAGCAGTTTGAACGGGGGGGACACTGAAGCTTTCTTT	CASSLNGGDTEAFF
TRBD1	TRBV5-1	TRBJ1-6	few	14	TGCGCCAGCAGCCACGGGACAGCCAATTCACCCCTCCACTTT	CASSHGTANSPLHF
TRBD1	TRBV20-1	TRBJ1-4	.	17	TGCAGTGCTAGAACAGGACAGGGACGAGGGGAAAATGAAAAACTGTTTTTT	CSARTGQGRGENEKLFF
.	TRBV28	TRBJ1-4	.	13	TGTGCCAGCATGGACCTGAGGAGTGAAGAACTGTTTTTT	CASMDLRSEELFF
TRBD1	TRBV5-1	TRBJ1-1	many	16	TGCGCCAGCAGCCCCAGGAGGGTACAGGGGGCTGGGGAAGCTTTCTTT	CASSPRRVQGAGEAFF
TRBD1	TRBV20-1	TRBJ1-4	.	15	TGCAGTGCTAGAGCCCCCGGGACAGTAGTTGAAAAACTGTTTTTT	CSARAPGTVVEKLFF
.	TRBV19	TRBJ1-1	.	14	TGTGCCAGTAGTAACCGTGGGGGTTACACTGAAGCTTTCTTT	CASSNRGGYTEAFF
TRBD2	TRBV20-1	TRBJ2-1	.	16	TGCAGTGCTAGGCAGCCTCGGGTCAGCGGGGAAAATGAGCAGTTCTTC	CSARQPRVSGENEQFF
TRBD1	TRBV9	TRBJ1-2	.	15	TGTGCCAGCAGCGTAGAGCGGACAGGGGTCCGTGGCTACACCTTC	CASSVERTGVRGYTF
.	TRBV2	TRBJ1-5	.	15	TGTGCCAGCAGTGACGGGCTGCCAGGTAATCAGCCCCAGCATTTT	CASSDGLPGNQPQHF
.	TRBV9	TRBJ2-5	.	14	TGTGCCAGCAGCGTAGTGGGCAACCAAGAGACCCAGTACTTC	CASSVVGNQETQYF
.	TRBV5-1	TRBJ2-3	few	14	TGCGCCAGCAGCTTGCAGAGCAGCACAGATACGCAGTATTTT	CASSLQSSTDTQYF
.	TRBV7-6	TRBJ2-7	few	13	TGTGCCAGCAGCTCCTCTCAGGGTTCCGAGCAGTACTTC	CASSSSQGSEQYF
.	TRBV12-3/TRBV12-4	TRBJ1-6	few	14	TGTGCCAGCAGTTTACAACAGGGAAATTCACCCCTCCACTTT	CASSLQQGNSPLHF
.	TRBV7-3	TRBJ2-7	few	17	TGTGCCAGCAGCTTAACGGGCGCGCTAGCAGGGGCAGGCGAGCAGTACTTC	CASSLTGALAGAGEQYF
.	TRBV20-1	TRBJ2-7	.	15	TGCAGTGCCCAGGAACCCATTCTGAGCTCCTACGAGCAGTACTTC	CSAQEPILSSYEQYF
TRBD2	TRBV9	TRBJ2-1	.	15	TGTGCCAGCAGCGTAGCGGGAGGGCCAGGCAATGAGCAGTTCTTC	CASSVAGGPGNEQFF
.	TRBV6-5	TRBJ2-7	.	13	TGTGCCAGCAGTTACTCGAGTGTCTACGAGCAGTACTTC	CASSYSSVYEQYF
TRBD2	TRBV20-1	TRBJ2-1	.	15	TGCAGTGCTAGTCATAGTGGGAGGGCCGATGGGTGGCAGTTCTTC	CSASHSGRADGWQFF
.	TRBV20-1	TRBJ2-7	few	12	TGCAGTGCTAGGGAAGACTGGTACGAGCAGTACTTC	CSAREDWYEQYF
TRBD1	TRBV5-1	TRBJ1-4	.	15	TGCGCCAGCAGCAAACTGGACAGGGAGGGACAAAAACTGTTTTTT	CASSKLDREGQKLFF